The clone carrying this TCR beta chain is labeled large. Its specificity is unknown. Original processing methods: The study took CDR3 differences across clinicopathological groups and made a distant-metastasis classifier for papillary thyroid cancer from them. TCRdb recomputed clones from the PCR reads via MiXCR. For this entry, the V and J calls and clone size follow TCRdb and not the study's own pipeline. The repertoire includes 8,000 to 8,500 clones, about 45% of them detected once, and about 33% sits in the top ten. These data originate in a study of metastatic and nonmetastatic thyroid tumors. Study overall: Where malignant and benign thyroid patients were concerned, repertoires were compared across blood and tumor or nodule tissue.

All patients were untreated before thyroid surgery. General study findings and limits: Patients with malignant thyroid tumors reportedly had significantly higher TCR beta diversity than those with benign nodules, in blood and tumor.

Germline CDR1 and CDR2: SGHAT and FQNNGV. This CDR3 is built from 15 residues. The V and J ends lost 1 base and 5 bases respectively, with 14 bases between them. This chain uses TRBV11-2 with TRBJ1-2; D remains unclear. This clonotype was obtained from a male donor with papillary thyroid cancer or a benign thyroid nodule (not recorded which). Some clones in this sample may be carry-over from other donors' samples. The sequencing sample was made of tumor tissue. The CDR3 reads CASSLGPSAGYGYTF. The CDR3 DNA reads TGTGCCAGCAGCTTAGGTCCCTCAGCGGGGTATGGCTACACCTTC. Variable domain in full (rest from reference TRBV11-2 and TRBJ1-2): EAGVAQSPRYKIIEKRQSVAFWCNPISGHATLYWYQQILGQGPKLLIQFQNNGVVDDSQLPKDRFSAERLKGVDSTLKIQPAKLEDSAVYLCASSLGPSAGYGYTFGSGTRLTVV.